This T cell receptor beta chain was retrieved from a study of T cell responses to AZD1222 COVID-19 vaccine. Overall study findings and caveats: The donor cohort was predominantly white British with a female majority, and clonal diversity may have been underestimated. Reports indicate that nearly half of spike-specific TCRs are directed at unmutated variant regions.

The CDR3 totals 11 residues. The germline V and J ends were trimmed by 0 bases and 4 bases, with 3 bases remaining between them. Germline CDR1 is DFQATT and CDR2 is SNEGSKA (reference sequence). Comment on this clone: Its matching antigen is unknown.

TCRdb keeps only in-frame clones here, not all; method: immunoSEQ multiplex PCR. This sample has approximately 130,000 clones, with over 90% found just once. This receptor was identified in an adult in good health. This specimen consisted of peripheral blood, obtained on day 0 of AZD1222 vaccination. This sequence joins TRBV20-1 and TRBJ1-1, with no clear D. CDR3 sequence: CSARDVTEAFF. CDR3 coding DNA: TGCAGTGCTAGAGATGTCACTGAAGCTTTCTTT.